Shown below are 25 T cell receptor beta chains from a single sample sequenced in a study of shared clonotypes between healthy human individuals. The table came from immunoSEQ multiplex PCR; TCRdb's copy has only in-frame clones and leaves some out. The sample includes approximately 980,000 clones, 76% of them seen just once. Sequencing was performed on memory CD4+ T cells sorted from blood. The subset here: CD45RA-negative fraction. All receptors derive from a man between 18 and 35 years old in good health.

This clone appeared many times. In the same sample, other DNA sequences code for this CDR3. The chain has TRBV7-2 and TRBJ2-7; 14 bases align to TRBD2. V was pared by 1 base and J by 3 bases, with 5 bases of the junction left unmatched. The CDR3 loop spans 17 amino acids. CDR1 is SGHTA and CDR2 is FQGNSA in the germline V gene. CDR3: CASSLVSGTSGSYEQYF. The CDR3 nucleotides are TGTGCCAGCAGCTTAGTGTCTGGGACTAGCGGGAGCTACGAGCAGTACTTC.

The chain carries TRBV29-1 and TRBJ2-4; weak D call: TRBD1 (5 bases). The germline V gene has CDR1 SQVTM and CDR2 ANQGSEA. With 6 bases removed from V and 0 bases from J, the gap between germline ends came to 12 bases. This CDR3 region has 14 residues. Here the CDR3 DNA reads TGCAGCGTCCAGGGTCGGGTAGCCAAAAACATTCAGTACTTC. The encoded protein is CSVQGRVAKNIQYF.

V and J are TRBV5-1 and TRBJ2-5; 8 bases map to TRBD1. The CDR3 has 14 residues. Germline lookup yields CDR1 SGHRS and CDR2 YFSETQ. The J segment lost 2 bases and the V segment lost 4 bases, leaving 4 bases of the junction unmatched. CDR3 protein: CASSRTGTQETQYF. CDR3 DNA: TGCGCCAGCAGCCGGACAGGGACGCAAGAGACCCAGTACTTC.

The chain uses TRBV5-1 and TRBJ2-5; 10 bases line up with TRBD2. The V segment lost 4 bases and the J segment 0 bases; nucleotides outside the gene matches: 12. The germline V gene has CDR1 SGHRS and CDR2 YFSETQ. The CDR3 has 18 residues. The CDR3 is CASSPGVRAGGDQETQYF. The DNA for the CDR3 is TGCGCCAGCAGCCCCGGAGTTCGAGCGGGAGGGGACCAAGAGACCCAGTACTTC.

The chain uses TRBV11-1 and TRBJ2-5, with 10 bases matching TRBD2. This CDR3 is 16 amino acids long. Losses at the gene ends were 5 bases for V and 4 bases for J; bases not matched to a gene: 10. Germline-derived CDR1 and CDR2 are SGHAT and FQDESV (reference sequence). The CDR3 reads CASSTTGTSVRETQYF. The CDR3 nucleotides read TGTGCCAGCAGCACAACCGGGACTAGCGTGCGAGAGACCCAGTACTTC.

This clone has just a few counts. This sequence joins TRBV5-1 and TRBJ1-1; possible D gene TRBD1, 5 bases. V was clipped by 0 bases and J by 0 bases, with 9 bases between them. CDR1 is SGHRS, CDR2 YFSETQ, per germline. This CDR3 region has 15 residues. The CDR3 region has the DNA TGCGCCAGCAGCTTGGCTTGGGGGATGAACACTGAAGCTTTCTTT. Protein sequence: CASSLAWGMNTEAFF.

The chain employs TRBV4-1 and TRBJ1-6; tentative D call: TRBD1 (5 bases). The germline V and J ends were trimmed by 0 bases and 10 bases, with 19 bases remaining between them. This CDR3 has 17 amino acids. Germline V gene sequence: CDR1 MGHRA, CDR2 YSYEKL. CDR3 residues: CASSQEGEVSGKSPLHF. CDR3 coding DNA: TGCGCCAGCAGCCAAGAAGGTGAAGTGTCAGGGAAGTCACCCCTCCACTTT.

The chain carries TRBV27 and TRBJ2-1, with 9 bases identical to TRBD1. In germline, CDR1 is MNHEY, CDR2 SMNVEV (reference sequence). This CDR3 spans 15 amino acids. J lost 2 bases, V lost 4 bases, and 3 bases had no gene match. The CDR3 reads CASSSRTGAYNEQFF. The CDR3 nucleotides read TGTGCCAGCAGTTCCAGGACAGGGGCCTACAATGAGCAGTTCTTC.

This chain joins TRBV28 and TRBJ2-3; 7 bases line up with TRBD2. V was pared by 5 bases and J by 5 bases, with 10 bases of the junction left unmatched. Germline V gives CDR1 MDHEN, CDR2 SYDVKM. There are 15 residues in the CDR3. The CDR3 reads CASSPPAGEVDTQYF. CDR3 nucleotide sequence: TGTGCCAGCAGTCCCCCGGCGGGGGAGGTAGATACGCAGTATTTT.

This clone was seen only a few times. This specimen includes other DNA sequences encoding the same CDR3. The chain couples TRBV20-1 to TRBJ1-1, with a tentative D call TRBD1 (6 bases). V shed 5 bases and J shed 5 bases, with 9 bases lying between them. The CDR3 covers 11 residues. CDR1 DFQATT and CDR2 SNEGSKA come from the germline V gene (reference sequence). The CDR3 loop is CSASGETEAFF. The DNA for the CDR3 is TGCAGTGCTTCAGGGGAAACTGAAGCTTTCTTT.

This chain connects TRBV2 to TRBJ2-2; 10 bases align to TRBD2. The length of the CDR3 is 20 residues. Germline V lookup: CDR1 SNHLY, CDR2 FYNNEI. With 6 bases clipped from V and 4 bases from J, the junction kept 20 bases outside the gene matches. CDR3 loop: CASRAPSGSPAGRGTGELFF. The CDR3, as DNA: TGTGCCAGCAGGGCCCCTAGCGGGAGCCCCGCTGGGCGTGGCACCGGGGAGCTGTTTTTT.

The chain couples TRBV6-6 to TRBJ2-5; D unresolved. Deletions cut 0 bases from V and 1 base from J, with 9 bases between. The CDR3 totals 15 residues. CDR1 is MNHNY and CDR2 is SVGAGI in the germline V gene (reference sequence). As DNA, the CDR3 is TGTGCCAGCAGTTACTCCGAACAAATCCAAGAGACCCAGTACTTC. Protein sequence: CASSYSEQIQETQYF.

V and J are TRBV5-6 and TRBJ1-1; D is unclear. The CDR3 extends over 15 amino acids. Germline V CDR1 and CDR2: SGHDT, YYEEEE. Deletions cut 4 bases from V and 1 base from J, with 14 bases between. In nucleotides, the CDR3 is TGTGCCAGCAGCCCGAGGACGGCGGGGAACACTGAAGCTTTCTTT. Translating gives CASSPRTAGNTEAFF.

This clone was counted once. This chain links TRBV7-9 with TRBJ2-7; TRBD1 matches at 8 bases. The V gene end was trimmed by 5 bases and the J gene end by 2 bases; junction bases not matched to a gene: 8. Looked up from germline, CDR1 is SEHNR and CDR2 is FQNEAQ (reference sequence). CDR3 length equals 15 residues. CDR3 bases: TGTGCCAGCAGCCGACTTAGGGACAGGACCTACGAGCAGTACTTC. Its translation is CASSRLRDRTYEQYF. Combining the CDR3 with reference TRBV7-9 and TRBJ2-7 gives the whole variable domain DTGVSQNPRHKITKRGQNVTFRCDPISEHNRLYWYRQTLGQGPEFLTYFQNEAQLEKSRLLSDRFSAERPKGSFSTLEIQRTEQGDSAMYLCASSRLRDRTYEQYFGPGTRLTVT.

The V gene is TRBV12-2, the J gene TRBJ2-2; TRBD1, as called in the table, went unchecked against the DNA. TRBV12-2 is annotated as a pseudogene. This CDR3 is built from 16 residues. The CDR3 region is CASRLSGTKNTGELFF. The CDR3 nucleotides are TGTGCAAGTCGCTTAAGTGGGACAAAGAACACCGGGGAGCTGTTTTTT.

CDR3 DNA: TGTGCCAGCACCGAAGGGGGACAGAACTATGGCTACACCTTC. It codes for CASTEGGQNYGYTF. The V gene is TRBV28, the J gene TRBJ1-2, with TRBD1 identical over 7 bases. With 7 bases clipped from V and 2 bases from J, the junction kept 7 bases outside the gene matches. CDR3 length: 14 residues. Germline V gene lookup returns CDR1 MDHEN and CDR2 SYDVKM.

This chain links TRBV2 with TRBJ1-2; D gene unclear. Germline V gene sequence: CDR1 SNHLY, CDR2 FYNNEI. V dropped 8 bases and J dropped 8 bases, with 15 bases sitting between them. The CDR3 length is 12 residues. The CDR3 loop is CASSGISRGYTF. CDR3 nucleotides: TGTGCCAGCTCGGGCATCAGCAGGGGCTACACCTTC.

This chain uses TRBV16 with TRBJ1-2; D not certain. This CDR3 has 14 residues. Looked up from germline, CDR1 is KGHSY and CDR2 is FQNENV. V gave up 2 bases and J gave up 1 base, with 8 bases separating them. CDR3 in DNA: TGTGCCAGCAGCCAAAATCCAAGTAACTATGGCTACACCTTC. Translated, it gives CASSQNPSNYGYTF.

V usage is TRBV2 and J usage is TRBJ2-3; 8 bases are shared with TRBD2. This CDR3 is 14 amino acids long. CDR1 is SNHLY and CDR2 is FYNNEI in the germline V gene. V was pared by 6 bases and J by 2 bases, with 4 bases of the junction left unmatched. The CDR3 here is CASRVAGYTDTQYF. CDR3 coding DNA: TGTGCCAGCAGAGTAGCGGGGTACACAGATACGCAGTATTTT.

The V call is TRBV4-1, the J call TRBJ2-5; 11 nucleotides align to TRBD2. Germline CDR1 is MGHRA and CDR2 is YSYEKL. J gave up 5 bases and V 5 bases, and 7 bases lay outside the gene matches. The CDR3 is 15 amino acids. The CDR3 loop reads CASSLAGGRYETQYF. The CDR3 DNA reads TGCGCCAGCAGCTTAGCGGGGGGGCGGTATGAGACCCAGTACTTC.

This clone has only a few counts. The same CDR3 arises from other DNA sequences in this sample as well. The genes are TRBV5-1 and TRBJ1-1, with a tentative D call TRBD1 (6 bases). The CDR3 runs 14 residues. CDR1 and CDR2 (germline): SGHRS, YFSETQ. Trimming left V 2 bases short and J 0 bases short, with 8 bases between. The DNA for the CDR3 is TGCGCCAGCAGCTTCGGGACACTGAACACTGAAGCTTTCTTT. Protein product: CASSFGTLNTEAFF.

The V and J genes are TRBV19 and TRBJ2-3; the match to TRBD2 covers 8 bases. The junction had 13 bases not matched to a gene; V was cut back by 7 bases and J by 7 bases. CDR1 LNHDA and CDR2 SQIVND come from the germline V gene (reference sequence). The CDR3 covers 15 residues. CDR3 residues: CASKTYSGNVNTQYF. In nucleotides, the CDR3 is TGTGCCAGTAAAACTTATAGCGGGAACGTTAATACGCAGTATTTT. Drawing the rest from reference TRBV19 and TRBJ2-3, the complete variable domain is DGGITQSPKYLFRKEGQNVTLSCEQNLNHDAMYWYRQDPGQGLRLIYYSQIVNDFQKGDIAEGYSVSREKKESFPLTVTSAQKNPTAFYLCASKTYSGNVNTQYFGPGTRLTVL.

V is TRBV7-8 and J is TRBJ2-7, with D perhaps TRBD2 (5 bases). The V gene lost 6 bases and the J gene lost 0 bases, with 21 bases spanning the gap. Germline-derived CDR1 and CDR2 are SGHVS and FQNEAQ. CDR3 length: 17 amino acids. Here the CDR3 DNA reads TGTGCCAGCAGTCTCCGGTGGGCGGCGGGCAGCTCCTACGAGCAGTACTTC. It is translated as CASSLRWAAGSSYEQYF.

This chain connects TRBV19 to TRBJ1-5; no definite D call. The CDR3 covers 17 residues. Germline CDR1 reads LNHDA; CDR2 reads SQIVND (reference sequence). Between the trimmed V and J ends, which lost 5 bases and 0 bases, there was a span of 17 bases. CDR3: CASSFIGARYSNQPQHF. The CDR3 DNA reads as TGTGCCAGTAGTTTTATCGGAGCGAGATATAGCAATCAGCCCCAGCATTTT. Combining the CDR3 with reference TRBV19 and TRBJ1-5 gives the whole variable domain DGGITQSPKYLFRKEGQNVTLSCEQNLNHDAMYWYRQDPGQGLRLIYYSQIVNDFQKGDIAEGYSVSREKKESFPLTVTSAQKNPTAFYLCASSFIGARYSNQPQHFGDGTRLSIL.

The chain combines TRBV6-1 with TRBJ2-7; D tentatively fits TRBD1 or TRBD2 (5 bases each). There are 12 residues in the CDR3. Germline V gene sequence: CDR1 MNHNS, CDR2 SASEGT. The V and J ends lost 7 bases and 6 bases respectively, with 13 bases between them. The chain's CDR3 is CASNPTGREQYF. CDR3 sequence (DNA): TGTGCCAGCAACCCAACGGGGCGCGAGCAGTACTTC.